The clone carrying this T cell receptor (beta chain) was found many times. V lost 3 bases and J lost 0, with 12 bases in between. CDR1 and CDR2 from the germline V gene are KGHSH and LQKENI. This CDR3 has 17 amino acids. The sample comes from a study of blood T cells in healthy people across ages. A J-beta primer mix and a sample-barcoded 5' primer were used in a second PCR of about 7 to 12 cycles. TCRdb reanalysed the 5' RACE reads using MiXCR and keeps one entry per CDR3 protein. Seen here are approximately 490,000 distinct CDR3 sequences, less than 25% observed once, and the top ten hold 8.5% to 9.5%. The same data also went into a second study, on T cells of mothers and their children.

The gene calls are TRBV18 and TRBJ2-6, with D possibly being TRBD1 (5 bases). The sample taken for sequencing was blood. This receptor was taken from a boy younger than 18 in good health. This chain's CDR3 is CASSPRDSLSGANVLTF. In DNA form, the CDR3 reads TGTGCCAGCTCACCTCGCGACAGCCTCTCTGGGGCCAACGTCCTGACTTTC.